One T cell receptor (beta chain) is described in this entry. This record comes from a study of CD8 T cells in Susac syndrome. In germline, CDR1 is SGHAT, CDR2 FQNNGV. CDR3 length: 14 residues. V was shortened by 5 bases and J by 6 bases, with 13 bases between the two germline ends. CD8+ and CD4+ T cells from blood underwent TCR beta sequencing, which was carried out in a high-throughput format. Reverse transcription of roughly 0.5 to 1 ug RNA used random hexamers. With immunoSEQ multiplex PCR, TCR beta CDR3 was amplified across 54 Vbeta and 13 Jbeta. TCRdb re-derived calls from the immunoSEQ multiplex PCR reads in MiXCR, one entry per CDR3 protein. The sample lists about 300,000 distinct CDR3 sequences, 89% occurring once.

Sequences were obtained from CD8+ T cells from PBMCs. This chain joins TRBV11-2 and TRBJ2-2; D is unresolved. This TCR came from a human donor with multiple sclerosis. Here the CDR3 DNA reads TGTGCCAGCAGCGCTATCCGGGTTCCCGGGGAGCTGTTTTTT. It codes for CASSAIRVPGELFF.